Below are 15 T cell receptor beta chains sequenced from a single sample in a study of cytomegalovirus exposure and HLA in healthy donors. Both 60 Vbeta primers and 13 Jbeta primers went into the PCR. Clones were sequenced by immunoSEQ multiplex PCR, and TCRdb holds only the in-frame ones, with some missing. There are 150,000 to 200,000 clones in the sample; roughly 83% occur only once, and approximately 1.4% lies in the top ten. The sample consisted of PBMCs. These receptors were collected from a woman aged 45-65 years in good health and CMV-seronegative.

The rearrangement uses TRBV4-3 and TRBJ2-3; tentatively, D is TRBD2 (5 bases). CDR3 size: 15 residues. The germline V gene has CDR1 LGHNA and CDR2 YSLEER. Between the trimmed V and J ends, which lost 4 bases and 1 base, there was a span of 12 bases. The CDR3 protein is CASSRGWSGTDTQYF. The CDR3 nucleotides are TGCGCCAGCAGCCGAGGGTGGAGTGGCACAGATACGCAGTATTTT.

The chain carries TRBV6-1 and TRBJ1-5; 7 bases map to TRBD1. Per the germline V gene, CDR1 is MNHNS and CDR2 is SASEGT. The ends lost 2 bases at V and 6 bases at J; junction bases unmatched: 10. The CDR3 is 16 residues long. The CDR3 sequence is CASSEYARGLSQPQHF. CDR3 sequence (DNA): TGTGCCAGCAGTGAATATGCCAGGGGGTTGAGTCAGCCCCAGCATTTT.

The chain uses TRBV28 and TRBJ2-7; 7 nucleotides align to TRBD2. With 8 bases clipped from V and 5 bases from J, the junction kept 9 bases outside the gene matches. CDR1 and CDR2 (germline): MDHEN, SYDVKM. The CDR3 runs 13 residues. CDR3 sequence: CASFRREFDEQYF. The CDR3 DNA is TGTGCCAGCTTTAGGCGGGAGTTCGACGAGCAGTACTTC.

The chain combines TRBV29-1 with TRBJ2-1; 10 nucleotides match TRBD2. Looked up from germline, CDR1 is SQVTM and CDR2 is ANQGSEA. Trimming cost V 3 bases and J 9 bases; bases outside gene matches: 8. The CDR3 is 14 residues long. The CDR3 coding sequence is TGCAGCGTTGATAAGCTAGCGGGAGTAGCTGAGCAGTTCTTC. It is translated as CSVDKLAGVAEQFF.

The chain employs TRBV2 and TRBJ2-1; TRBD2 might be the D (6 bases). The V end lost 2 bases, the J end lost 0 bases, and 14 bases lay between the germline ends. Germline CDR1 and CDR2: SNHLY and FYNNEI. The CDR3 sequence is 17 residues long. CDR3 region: CASSEYAEGSSYNEQFF. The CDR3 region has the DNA TGTGCCAGCAGTGAATACGCGGAGGGGAGCTCCTACAATGAGCAGTTCTTC.

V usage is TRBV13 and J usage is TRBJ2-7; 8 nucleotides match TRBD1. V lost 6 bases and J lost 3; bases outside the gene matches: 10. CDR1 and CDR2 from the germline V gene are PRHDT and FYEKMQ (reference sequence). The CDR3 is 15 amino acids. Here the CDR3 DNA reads TGTGCCAGCAGTTTGGCTGGACAGGGTCTCTACGAGCAGTACTTC. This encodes CASSLAGQGLYEQYF.

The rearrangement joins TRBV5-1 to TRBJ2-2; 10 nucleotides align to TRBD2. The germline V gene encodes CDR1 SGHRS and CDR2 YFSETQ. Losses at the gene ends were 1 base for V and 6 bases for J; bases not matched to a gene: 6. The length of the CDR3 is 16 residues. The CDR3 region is CASSLRLAGAAGELFF. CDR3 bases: TGCGCCAGCAGCTTGCGGCTAGCGGGAGCGGCCGGGGAGCTGTTTTTT.

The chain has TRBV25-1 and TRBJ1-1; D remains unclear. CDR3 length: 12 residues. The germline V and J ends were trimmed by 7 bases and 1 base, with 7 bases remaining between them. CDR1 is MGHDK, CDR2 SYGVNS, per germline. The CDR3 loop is CASTYGNTEAFF. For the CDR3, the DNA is TGTGCCAGCACGTACGGGAACACTGAAGCTTTCTTT.

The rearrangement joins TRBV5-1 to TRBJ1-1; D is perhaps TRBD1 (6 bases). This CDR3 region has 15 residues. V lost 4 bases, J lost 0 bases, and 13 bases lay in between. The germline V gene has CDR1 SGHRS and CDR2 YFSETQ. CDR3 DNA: TGCGCCAGCAGCCCCGGGGACACTGTGAACACTGAAGCTTTCTTT. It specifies CASSPGDTVNTEAFF.

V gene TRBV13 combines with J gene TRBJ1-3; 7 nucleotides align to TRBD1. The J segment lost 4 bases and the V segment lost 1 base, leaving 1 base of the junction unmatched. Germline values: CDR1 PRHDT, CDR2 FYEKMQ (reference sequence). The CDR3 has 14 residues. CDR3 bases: TGTGCCAGCAGCTTAGAGGACAGGGGAAACACCATATATTTT. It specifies CASSLEDRGNTIYF.

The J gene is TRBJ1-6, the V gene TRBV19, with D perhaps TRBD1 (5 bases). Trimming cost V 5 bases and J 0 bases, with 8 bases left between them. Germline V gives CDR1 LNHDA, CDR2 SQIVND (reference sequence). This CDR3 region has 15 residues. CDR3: CASSPDNSYNSPLHF. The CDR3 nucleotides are TGTGCCAGTAGTCCGGACAACTCCTATAATTCACCCCTCCACTTT. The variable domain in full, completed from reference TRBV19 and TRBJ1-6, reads DGGITQSPKYLFRKEGQNVTLSCEQNLNHDAMYWYRQDPGQGLRLIYYSQIVNDFQKGDIAEGYSVSREKKESFPLTVTSAQKNPTAFYLCASSPDNSYNSPLHFGNGTRLTVT.

CDR3 nucleotides: TGTGCCAGCAGTCCTAAACCGGGACAACCATCCTACAATGAGCAGTTCTTC. It specifies CASSPKPGQPSYNEQFF. This chain links TRBV7-9 with TRBJ2-1; TRBD1 might be the D (6 bases). The germline CDR1 and CDR2 sequences are SEHNR and FQNEAQ (reference sequence). This CDR3 is 17 amino acids long. V was clipped by 6 bases and J by 1 base, with 19 bases between them.

CDR3 in DNA: TGTGCCAGCTCACCAATCCGGGGTAACAATGAGCAGTTCTTC. Protein: CASSPIRGNNEQFF. The V call is TRBV18, the J call TRBJ2-1; D is possibly TRBD2 (5 bases). Germline CDR1 KGHSH, CDR2 LQKENI. The CDR3 loop spans 14 amino acids. Deletions cut 2 bases from V and 5 bases from J, with 10 bases between.

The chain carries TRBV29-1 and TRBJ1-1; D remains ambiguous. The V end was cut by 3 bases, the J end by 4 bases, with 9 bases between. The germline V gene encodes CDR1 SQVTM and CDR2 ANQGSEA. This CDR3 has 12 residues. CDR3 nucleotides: TGCAGCGTTGACCCCGGGTCCACTGAAGCTTTCTTT. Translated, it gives CSVDPGSTEAFF. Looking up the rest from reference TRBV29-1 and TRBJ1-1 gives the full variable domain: SAVISQKPSRDICQRGTSLTIQCQVDSQVTMMFWYRQQPGQSLTLIATANQGSEATYESGFVIDKFPISRPNLTFSTLTVSNMSPEDSSIYLCSVDPGSTEAFFGQGTRLTVV.

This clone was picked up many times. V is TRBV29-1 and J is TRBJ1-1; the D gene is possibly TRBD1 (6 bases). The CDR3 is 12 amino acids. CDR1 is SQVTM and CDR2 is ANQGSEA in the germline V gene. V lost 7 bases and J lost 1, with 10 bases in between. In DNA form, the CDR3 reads TGCAGCGGAGGACAGCAGAACACTGAAGCTTTCTTT. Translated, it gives CSGGQQNTEAFF.